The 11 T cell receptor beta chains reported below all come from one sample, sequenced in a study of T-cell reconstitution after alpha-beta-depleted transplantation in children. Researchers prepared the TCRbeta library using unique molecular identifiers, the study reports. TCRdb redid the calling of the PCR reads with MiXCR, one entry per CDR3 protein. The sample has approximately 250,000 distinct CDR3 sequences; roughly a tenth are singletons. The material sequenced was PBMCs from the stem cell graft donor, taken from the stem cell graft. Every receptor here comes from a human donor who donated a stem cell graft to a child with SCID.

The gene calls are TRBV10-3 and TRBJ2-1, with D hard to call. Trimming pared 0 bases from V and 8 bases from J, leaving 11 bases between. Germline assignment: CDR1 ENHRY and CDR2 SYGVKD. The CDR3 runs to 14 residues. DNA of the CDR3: TGTGCCATCAGTGAGTCGGTCAAAGGCGATGAGCAGTTCTTC. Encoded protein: CAISESVKGDEQFF.

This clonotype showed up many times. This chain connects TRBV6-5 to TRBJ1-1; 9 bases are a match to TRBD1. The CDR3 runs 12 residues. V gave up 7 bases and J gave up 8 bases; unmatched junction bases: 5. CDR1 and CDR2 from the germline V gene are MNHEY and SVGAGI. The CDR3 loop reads CASTRTGVEAFF. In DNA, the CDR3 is TGTGCCAGCACCCGGACAGGGGTAGAAGCTTTCTTT.

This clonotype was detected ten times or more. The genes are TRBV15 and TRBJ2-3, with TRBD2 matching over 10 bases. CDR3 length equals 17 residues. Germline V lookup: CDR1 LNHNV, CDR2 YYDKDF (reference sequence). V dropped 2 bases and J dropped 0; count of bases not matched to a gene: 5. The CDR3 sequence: CATSRSLAGDSTDTQYF. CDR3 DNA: TGTGCCACCAGCAGATCCCTAGCGGGGGATAGCACAGATACGCAGTATTTT.

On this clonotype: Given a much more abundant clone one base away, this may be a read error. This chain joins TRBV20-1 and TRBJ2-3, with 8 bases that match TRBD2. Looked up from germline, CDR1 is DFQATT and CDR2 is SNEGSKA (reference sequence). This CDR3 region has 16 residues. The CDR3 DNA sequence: TGCTGTGCTAGAGAGGAGCGGGGGAGGGCGACAGATACGCAGTATTTT. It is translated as CCAREERGRATDTQYF.

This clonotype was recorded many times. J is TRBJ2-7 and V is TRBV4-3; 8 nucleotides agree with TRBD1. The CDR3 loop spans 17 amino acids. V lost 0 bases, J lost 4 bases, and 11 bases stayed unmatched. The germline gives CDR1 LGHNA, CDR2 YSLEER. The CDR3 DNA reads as TGCGCCAGCAGCCAAGATTATCAGGGGGCCTATGGGTACGAGCAGTACTTC. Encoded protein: CASSQDYQGAYGYEQYF.

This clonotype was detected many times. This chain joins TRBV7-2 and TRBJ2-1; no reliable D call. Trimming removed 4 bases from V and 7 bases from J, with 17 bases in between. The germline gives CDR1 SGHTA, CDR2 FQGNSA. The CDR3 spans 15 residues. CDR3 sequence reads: CASSSRRSLRNEQFF. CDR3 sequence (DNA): TGTGCCAGCAGCTCCCGAAGATCCCTGCGGAATGAGCAGTTCTTC.

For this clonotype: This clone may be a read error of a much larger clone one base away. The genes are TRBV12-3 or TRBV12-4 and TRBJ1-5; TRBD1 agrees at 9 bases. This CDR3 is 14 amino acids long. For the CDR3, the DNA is TGTCCCAGCAGTTTAGGGGGACAGGGTCAGCCCCAGCATTTT. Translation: CPSSLGGQGQPQHF.

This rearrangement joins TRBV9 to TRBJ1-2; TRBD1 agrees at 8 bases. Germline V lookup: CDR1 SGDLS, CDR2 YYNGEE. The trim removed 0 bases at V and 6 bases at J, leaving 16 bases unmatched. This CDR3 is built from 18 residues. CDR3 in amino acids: CASSVDVMDRAPFDGYTF. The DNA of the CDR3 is TGTGCCAGCAGCGTAGACGTAATGGACAGGGCCCCTTTTGATGGCTACACCTTC. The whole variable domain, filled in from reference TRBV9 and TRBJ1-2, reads DSGVTQTPKHLITATGQRVTLRCSPRSGDLSVYWYQQSLDQGLQFLIQYYNGEERAKGNILERFSAQQFPDLHSELNLSSLELGDSALYFCASSVDVMDRAPFDGYTFGSGTRLTVV.

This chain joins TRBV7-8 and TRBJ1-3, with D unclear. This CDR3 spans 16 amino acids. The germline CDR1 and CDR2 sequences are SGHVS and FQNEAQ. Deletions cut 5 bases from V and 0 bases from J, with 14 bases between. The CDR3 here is CASSTLGGYSGNTIYF. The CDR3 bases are TGTGCCAGCAGCACCCTGGGAGGGTACTCTGGAAACACCATATATTTT.

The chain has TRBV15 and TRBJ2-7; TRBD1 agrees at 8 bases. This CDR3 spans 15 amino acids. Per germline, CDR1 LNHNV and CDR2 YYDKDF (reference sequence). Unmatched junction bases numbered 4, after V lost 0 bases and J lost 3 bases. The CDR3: CATSREGQANYEQYF. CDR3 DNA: TGTGCCACCAGCAGAGAGGGACAGGCTAACTACGAGCAGTACTTC.

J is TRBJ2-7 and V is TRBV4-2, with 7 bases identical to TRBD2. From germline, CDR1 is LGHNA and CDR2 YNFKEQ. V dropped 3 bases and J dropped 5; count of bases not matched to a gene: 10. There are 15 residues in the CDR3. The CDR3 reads CASSHSGVLVDEQYF. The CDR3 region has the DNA TGTGCCAGCAGCCACAGCGGGGTTCTGGTGGACGAGCAGTACTTC.